Following are 7 T cell receptor beta chains from one sample sequenced in a study of OX40 agonist ivuxolimab in advanced cancers. TCRdb keeps only in-frame clones here, not all; method: immunoSEQ multiplex PCR. The sample carries fewer than 85,000 clones, less than 90% recorded once. The sequences come from CD4+ or CD8+ T cells sorted from blood, collected in a trial of the OX40 agonist ivuxolimab. These TCRs come from an adult with an advanced solid tumor such as melanoma, head and neck, liver or kidney cancer.

V is TRBV28 and J is TRBJ2-5; 9 bases fit TRBD1. CDR1 and CDR2 (germline): MDHEN, SYDVKM. This CDR3 is built from 14 residues. The junction had 6 bases not matched to a gene; V was cut back by 5 bases and J by 5 bases. The CDR3 region has the DNA TGTGCCAGCAGTGCCACAGGGGGCAGGGAGACCCAGTACTTC. Amino acid sequence: CASSATGGRETQYF.

The V gene is TRBV11-2, the J gene TRBJ2-5; 7 positions agree with TRBD2. V shed 7 bases, J shed 3 bases, and the junction held 5 bases outside the gene matches. The germline V gene encodes CDR1 SGHAT and CDR2 FQNNGV. The CDR3 runs 13 residues. CDR3 nucleotide sequence: TGTGCCAGCACTCGGGCGGGGGAAGAGACCCAGTACTTC. This gives the protein CASTRAGEETQYF.

CDR3 DNA sequence: TGTGCCAGCAGCTCACGAGGTTCGGGGAGCTCCTACAATGAGCAGTTCTTC. Encoded protein: CASSSRGSGSSYNEQFF. The chain couples TRBV5-5 to TRBJ2-1; TRBD2 might be the D (5 bases). The CDR3 is 17 amino acids. The V end lost 3 bases, the J end lost 0 bases, and 16 bases lay between the germline ends. Germline lookup yields CDR1 SGHKS and CDR2 YYEKEE (reference sequence).

The chain employs TRBV7-2 and TRBJ2-5; 8 bases are a match to TRBD2. The length of the CDR3 is 16 residues. Germline CDR1 reads SGHTA; CDR2 reads FQGNSA. The junction had 11 bases not matched to a gene; V was cut back by 3 bases and J by 5 bases. CDR3 sequence: CASSFSGGAAKETQYF. CDR3 sequence (DNA): TGTGCCAGCAGCTTTTCCGGGGGGGCCGCAAAGGAGACCCAGTACTTC.

A single count supports this clone. The rearrangement links TRBV6-1 to TRBJ2-5; D gene unclear. V shed 3 bases and J shed 2 bases, with 13 bases lying between them. The length of the CDR3 is 15 residues. The germline gives CDR1 MNHNS, CDR2 SASEGT. The CDR3 coding sequence is TGTGCCAGCAGTGAGGTATTTGGTGTTCAAGAGACCCAGTACTTC. The encoded protein is CASSEVFGVQETQYF.

J is TRBJ2-1 and V is TRBV9, with 10 nucleotides matching TRBD1. Looked up from germline, CDR1 is SGDLS and CDR2 is YYNGEE. CDR3 length: 15 amino acids. The trim removed 0 bases at V and 6 bases at J, leaving 3 bases unmatched. CDR3 region: CASSVEDRGGNEQFF. The CDR3 nucleotides are TGTGCCAGCAGCGTAGAGGACAGGGGGGGCAATGAGCAGTTCTTC.

This clone appeared a few times. The chain links TRBV4-3 to TRBJ2-1, with D maybe TRBD2 (5 bases). This CDR3 has 16 residues. Germline V gene data show CDR1 as LGHNA and CDR2 as YSLEER. V was clipped by 4 bases and J by 0 bases, with 13 bases between them. CDR3 protein: CASSLEGARSYNEQFF. CDR3 coding DNA: TGCGCCAGCAGCCTAGAGGGCGCCCGCTCCTACAATGAGCAGTTCTTC.